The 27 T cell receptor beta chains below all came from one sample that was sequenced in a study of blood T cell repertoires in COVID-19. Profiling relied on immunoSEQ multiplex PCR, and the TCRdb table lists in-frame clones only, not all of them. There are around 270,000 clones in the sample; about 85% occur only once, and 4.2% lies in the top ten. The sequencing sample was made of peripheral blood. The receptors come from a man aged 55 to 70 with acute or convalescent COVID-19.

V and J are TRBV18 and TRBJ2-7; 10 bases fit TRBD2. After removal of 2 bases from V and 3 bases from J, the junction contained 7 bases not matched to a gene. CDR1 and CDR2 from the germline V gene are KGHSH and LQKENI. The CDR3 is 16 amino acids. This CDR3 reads CASSPLARLAGYEQYF. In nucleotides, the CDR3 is TGTGCCAGCTCACCATTGGCCCGACTAGCGGGCTACGAGCAGTACTTC.

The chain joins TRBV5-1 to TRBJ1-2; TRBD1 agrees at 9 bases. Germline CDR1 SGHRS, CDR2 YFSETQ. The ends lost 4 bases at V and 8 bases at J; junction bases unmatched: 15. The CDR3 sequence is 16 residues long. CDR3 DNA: TGCGCCAGCAGCAGGGACAGGGTATCCCTCCTCGGAGGCTACACCTTC. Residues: CASSRDRVSLLGGYTF.

The CDR3, as DNA: TGTGCCAGCAGTGAATCCTGGACAGGTGGCTCACCCCTCCACTTT. This encodes CASSESWTGGSPLHF. This chain connects TRBV2 to TRBJ1-6; 7 bases are a match to TRBD1. The CDR3 extends over 15 amino acids. V lost 2 bases, J lost 10 bases, and 8 bases stayed unmatched. Germline V gene sequence: CDR1 SNHLY, CDR2 FYNNEI. Supplemented by reference TRBV2 and TRBJ1-6, the full variable domain reads EPEVTQTPSHQVTQMGQEVILRCVPISNHLYFYWYRQILGQKVEFLVSFYNNEISEKSEIFDDQFSVERPDGSNFTLKIRSTKLEDSAMYFCASSESWTGGSPLHFGNGTRLTVT.

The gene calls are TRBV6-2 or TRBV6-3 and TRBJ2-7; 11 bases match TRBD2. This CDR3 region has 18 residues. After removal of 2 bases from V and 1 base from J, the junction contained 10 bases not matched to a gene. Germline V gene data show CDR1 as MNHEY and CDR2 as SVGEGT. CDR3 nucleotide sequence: TGTGCCAGCAGTTACCCCTTGAACCGACTAGCGGGATCCTACGAGCAGTACTTC. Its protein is CASSYPLNRLAGSYEQYF.

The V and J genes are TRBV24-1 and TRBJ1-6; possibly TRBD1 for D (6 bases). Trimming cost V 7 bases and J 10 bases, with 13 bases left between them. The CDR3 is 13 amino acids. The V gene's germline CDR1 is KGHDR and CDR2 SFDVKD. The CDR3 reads CATSPGHLSPLHF. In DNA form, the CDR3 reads TGTGCCACCAGCCCGGGACACCTCTCACCCCTCCACTTT.

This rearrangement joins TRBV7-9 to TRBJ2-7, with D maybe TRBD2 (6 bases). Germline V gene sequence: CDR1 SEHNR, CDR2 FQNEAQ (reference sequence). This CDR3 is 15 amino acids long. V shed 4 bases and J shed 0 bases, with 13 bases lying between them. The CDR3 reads CASSYQASDSYEQYF. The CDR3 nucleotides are TGTGCCAGCAGCTACCAGGCTAGCGACTCCTACGAGCAGTACTTC.

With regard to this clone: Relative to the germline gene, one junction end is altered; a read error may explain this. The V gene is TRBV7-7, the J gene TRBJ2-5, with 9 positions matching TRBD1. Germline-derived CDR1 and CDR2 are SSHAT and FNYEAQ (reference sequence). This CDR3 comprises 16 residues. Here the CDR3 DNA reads TGTGCTAGCAGGCTGATAAGACAGGGGGATTGGGAGACCCAGTACTTC. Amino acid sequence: CASRLIRQGDWETQYF. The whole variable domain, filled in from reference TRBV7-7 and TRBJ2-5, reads GAGVSQSPRYKVTKRGQDVTLRCDPISSHATLYWYQQALGQGPEFLTYFNYEAQPDKSGLPSDRFSAERPEGSISTLTIQRTEQRDSAMYRCASRLIRQGDWETQYFGPGTRLLVL.

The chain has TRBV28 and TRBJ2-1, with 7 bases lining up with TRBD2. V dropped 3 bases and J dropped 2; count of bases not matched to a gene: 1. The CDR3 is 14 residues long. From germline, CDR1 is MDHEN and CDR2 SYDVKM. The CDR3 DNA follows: TGTGCCAGCAGTTTCCTAGCGGCCTACAATGAGCAGTTCTTC. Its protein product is CASSFLAAYNEQFF.

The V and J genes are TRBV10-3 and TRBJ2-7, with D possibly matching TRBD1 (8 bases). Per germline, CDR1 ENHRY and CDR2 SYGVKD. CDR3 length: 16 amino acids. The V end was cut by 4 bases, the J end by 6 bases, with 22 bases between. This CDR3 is CAISGEQGGSYAEQYF. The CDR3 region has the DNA TGTGCCATCAGTGGAGAACAGGGGGGGTCTTATGCCGAGCAGTACTTC.

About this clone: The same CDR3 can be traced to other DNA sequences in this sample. CDR3 residues: CASSLGANTEAFF. The CDR3 DNA sequence: TGTGCCAGCAGCTTGGGGGCGAACACTGAAGCTTTCTTT. The gene calls are TRBV7-2 and TRBJ1-1; D is perhaps TRBD1 (6 bases). This CDR3 is 13 amino acids long. V was pared by 3 bases and J by 1 base, with 6 bases between. Germline V CDR1 and CDR2: SGHTA, FQGNSA.

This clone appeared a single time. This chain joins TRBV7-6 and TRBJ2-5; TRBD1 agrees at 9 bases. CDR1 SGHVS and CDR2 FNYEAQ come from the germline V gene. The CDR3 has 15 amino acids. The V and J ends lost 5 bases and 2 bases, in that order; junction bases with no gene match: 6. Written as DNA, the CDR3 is TGTGCCAGCAGCAAACTAGGGACAGGGCAAGAGACCCAGTACTTC. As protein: CASSKLGTGQETQYF.

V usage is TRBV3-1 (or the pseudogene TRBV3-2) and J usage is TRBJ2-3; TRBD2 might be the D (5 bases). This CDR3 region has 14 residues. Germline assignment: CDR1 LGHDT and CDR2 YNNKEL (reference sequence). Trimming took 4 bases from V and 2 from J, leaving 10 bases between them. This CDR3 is CASSLQRFTDTQYF. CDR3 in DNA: TGTGCCAGCAGCCTTCAGCGGTTCACAGATACGCAGTATTTT.

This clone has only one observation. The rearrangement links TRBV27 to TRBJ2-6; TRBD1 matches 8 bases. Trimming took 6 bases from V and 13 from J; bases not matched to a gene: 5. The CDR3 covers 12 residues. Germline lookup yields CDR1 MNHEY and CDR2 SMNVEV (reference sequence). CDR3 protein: CASRTGERVLTF. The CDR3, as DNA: TGTGCCAGCAGGACAGGGGAAAGAGTCCTGACTTTC. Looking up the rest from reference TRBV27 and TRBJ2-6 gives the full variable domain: EAQVTQNPRYLITVTGKKLTVTCSQNMNHEYMSWYRQDPGLGLRQIYYSMNVEVTDKGDVPEGYKVSRKEKRNFPLILESPSPNQTSLYFCASRTGERVLTFGAGSRLTVL.

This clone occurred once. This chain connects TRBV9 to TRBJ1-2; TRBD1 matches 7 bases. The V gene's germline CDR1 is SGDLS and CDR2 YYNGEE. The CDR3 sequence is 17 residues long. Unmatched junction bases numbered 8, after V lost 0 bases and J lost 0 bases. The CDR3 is CASSVDGQVIANYGYTF. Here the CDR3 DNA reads TGTGCCAGCAGCGTAGACGGACAGGTGATAGCTAACTATGGCTACACCTTC.

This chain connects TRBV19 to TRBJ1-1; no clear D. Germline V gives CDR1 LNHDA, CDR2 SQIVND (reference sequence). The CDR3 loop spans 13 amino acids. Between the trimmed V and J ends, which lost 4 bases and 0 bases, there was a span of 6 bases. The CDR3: CASSSYMNTEAFF. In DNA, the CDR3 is TGTGCCAGTAGTAGTTACATGAACACTGAAGCTTTCTTT.

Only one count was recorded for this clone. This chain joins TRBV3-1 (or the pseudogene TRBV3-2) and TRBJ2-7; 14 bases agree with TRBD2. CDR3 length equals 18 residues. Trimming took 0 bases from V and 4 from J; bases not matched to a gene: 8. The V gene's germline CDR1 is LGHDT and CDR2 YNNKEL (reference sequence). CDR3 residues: CASSQDFRLAGGLYEQYF. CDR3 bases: TGTGCCAGCAGCCAAGATTTTCGACTAGCGGGGGGGCTATACGAGCAGTACTTC.

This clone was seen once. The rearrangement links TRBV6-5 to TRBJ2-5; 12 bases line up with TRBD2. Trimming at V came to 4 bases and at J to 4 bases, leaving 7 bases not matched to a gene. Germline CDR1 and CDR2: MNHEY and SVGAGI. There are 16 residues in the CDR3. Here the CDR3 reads CASSSGLAGGRETQYF. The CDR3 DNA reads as TGTGCCAGCAGTTCTGGGCTAGCGGGAGGGCGAGAGACCCAGTACTTC.

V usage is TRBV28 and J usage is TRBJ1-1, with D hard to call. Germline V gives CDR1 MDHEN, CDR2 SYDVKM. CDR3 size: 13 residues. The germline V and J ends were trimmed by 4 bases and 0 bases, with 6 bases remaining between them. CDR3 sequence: CASSSSLNTEAFF. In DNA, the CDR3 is TGTGCCAGCAGTTCCAGTTTGAACACTGAAGCTTTCTTT.

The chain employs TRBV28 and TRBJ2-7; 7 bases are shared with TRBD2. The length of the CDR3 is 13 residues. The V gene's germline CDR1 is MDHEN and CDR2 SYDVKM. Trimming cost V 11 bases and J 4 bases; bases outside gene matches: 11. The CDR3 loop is CASLRGGHYEQYF. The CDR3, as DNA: TGTGCCTCACTGAGGGGAGGGCATTACGAGCAGTACTTC.

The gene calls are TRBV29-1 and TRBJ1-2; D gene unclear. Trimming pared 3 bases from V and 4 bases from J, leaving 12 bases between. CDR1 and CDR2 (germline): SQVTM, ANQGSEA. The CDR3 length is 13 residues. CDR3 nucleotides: TGCAGCGTTGATCGGTCCGTGAGCTATGGCTACACCTTC. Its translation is CSVDRSVSYGYTF.

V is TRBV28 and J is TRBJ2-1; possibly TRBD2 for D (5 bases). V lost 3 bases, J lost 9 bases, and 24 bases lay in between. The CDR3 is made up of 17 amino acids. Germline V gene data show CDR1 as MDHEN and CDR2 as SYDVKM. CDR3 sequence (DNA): TGTGCCAGCAGTTTTCGGGCAGGTACCCTCCTGGCGGGTGAGCAGTTCTTC. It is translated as CASSFRAGTLLAGEQFF.

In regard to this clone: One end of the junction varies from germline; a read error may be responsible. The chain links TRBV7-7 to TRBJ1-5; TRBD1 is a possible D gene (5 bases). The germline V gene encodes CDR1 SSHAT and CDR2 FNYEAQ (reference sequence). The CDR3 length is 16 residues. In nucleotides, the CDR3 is TGTGCTAGCAGCTTAGTTTACAGGAGTAGCAATCAGCCCCAGCATTTT. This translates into CASSLVYRSSNQPQHF.

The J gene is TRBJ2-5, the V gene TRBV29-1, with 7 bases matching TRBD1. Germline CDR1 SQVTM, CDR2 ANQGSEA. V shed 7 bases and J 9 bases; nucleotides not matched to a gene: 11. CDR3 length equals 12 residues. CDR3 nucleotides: TGCAGCGCCGACAGGGATCGTAGAGCCCAGTACTTC. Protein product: CSADRDRRAQYF.

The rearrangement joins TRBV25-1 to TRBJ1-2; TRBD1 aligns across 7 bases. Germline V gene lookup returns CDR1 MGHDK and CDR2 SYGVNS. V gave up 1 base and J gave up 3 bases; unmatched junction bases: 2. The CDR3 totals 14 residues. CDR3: CASSEWTGYYGYTF. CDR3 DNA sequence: TGTGCCAGCAGTGAATGGACAGGTTACTATGGCTACACCTTC.

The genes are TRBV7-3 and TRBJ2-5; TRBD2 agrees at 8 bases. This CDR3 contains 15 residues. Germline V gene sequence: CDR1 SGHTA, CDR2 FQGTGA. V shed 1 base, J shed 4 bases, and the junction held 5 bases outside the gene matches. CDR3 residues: CASSLNGLAPETQYF. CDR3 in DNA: TGTGCCAGCAGCTTAAATGGACTAGCACCAGAGACCCAGTACTTC.

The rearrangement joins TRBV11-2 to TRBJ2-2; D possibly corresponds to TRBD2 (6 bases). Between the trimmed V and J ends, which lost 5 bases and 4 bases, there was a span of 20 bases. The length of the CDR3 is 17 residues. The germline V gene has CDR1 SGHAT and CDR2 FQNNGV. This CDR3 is CASSPFTSRGSTGELFF. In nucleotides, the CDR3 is TGTGCCAGCAGCCCGTTCACTAGCCGGGGGTCCACCGGGGAGCTGTTTTTT.

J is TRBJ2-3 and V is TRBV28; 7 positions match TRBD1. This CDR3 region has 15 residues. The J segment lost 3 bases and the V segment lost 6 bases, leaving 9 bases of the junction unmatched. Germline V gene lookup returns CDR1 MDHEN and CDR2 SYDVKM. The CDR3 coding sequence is TGTGCCAGCAGCCGACCAGGGGGTGGGACAGATACGCAGTATTTT. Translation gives CASSRPGGGTDTQYF.